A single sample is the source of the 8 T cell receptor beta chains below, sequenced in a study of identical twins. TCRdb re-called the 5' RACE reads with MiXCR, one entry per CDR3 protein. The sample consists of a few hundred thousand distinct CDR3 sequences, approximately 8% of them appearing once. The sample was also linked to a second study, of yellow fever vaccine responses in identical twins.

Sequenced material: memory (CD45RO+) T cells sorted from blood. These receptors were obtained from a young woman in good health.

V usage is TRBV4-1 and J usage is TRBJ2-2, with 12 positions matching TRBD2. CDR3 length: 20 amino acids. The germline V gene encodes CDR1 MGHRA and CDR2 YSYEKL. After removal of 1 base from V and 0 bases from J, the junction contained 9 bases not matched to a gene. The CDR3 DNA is TGCGCCAGCAGCCAAGTCTGGCTAGCGGGGGGGCCTCCGAACACCGGGGAGCTGTTTTTT. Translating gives CASSQVWLAGGPPNTGELFF.

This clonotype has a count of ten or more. CDR3 sequence reads: CASSEQGHTEAFF. The CDR3, as DNA: TGTGCCAGCAGTGAACAGGGGCACACTGAAGCTTTCTTT. The chain links TRBV12-3 or TRBV12-4 to TRBJ1-1; 7 nucleotides match TRBD1. Germline trimming cut 5 bases from V and 3 bases from J; bases unmatched to any gene: 3. The CDR3 is 13 residues long.

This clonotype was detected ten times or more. As DNA, the CDR3 is TGCAGTGCTAGCATGGCTAGCGGCTTGCAGTACTTC. Its protein product is CSASMASGLQYF. The chain employs TRBV20-1 and TRBJ2-7, with TRBD2 identical over 7 bases. The CDR3 sequence is 12 residues long. The V gene's germline CDR1 is DFQATT and CDR2 SNEGSKA (reference sequence). Unmatched junction bases numbered 8, after V lost 3 bases and J lost 9 bases.

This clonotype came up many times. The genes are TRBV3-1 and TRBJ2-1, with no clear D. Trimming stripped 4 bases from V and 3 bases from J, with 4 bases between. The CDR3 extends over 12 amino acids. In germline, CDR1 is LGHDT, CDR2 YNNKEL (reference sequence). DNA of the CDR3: TGTGCCAGCAGCCGGGGCTACAATGAGCAGTTCTTC. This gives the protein CASSRGYNEQFF.

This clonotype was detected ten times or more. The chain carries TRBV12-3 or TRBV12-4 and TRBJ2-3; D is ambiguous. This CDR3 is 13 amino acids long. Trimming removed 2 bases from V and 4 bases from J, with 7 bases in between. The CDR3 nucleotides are TGTGCCAGCAGTTTACCGAAACCAGATACGCAGTATTTT. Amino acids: CASSLPKPDTQYF.

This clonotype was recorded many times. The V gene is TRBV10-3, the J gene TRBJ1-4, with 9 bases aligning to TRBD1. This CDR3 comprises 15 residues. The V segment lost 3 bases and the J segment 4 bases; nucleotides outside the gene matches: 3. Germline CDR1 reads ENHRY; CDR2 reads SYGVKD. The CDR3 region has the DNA TGTGCCATCAGTGATGGACAGGGGAGTAATGAAAAACTGTTTTTT. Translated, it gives CAISDGQGSNEKLFF.

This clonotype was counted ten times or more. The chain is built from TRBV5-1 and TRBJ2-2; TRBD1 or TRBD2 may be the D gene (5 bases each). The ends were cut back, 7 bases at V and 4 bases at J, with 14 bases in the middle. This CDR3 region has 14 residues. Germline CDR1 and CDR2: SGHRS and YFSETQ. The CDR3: CASWTPGTTGELFF. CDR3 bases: TGCGCCAGCTGGACCCCAGGGACCACCGGGGAGCTGTTTTTT.

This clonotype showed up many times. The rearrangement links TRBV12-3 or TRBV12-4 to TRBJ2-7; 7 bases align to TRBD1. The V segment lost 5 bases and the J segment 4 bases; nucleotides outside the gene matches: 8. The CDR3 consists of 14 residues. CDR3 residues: CASSPGTVQYEQYF. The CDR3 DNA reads TGTGCCAGCAGTCCCGGGACAGTTCAGTACGAGCAGTACTTC.